The clone carrying this T cell receptor beta chain was observed many times. The antigen is unknown. The data belong to a study of glioma-infiltrating T cells. General observations from the study: CDR3 overlap between tissue and blood was very small. Tissue-blood divergence was below expectation in non-neoplastic patients, above in gliomas.

V was clipped by 6 bases and J by 4 bases; unmatched bases: 7. The V gene's germline CDR1 is MNHNS and CDR2 SASEGT. This CDR3 has 15 residues. The iRepertoire nested amplicon-rescue multiplex PCR amplified TCR alpha and beta CDR3s from RNA. Tissue mRNA or PBMC total RNA, 100-400 ng, went into one-step reverse transcription and amplification. MiXCR, applied by TCRdb to the multiplex PCR reads, yields one record per CDR3 protein. The data contain roughly 20,000 distinct CDR3 sequences, about 22% of them singletons. Sequenced input: glioma tissue, nonneoplastic brain tissue, or PBMCs (not recorded which). This receptor was identified in a human donor with low-grade glioma or glioblastoma, undergoing nonglioma brain surgery, or in good health (not recorded which). The V gene is TRBV6-1, the J gene TRBJ2-1; 9 nucleotides line up with TRBD1. The CDR3 loop reads CASSSGQGIYNEQFF. The CDR3 DNA sequence: TGTGCCAGCAGCTCCGGACAGGGGATTTACAATGAGCAGTTCTTC.